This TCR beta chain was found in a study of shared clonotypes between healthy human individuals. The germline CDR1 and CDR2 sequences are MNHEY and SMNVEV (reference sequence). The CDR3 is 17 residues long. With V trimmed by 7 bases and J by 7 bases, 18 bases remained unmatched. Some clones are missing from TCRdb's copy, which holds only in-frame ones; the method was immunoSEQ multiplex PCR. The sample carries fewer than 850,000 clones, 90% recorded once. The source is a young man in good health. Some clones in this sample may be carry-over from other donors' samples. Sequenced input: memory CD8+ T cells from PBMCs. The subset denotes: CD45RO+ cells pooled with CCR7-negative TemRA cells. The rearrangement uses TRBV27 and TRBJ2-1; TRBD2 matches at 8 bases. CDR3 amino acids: CASTPAPGLGGGNEQFF. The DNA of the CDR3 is TGTGCCAGCACTCCTGCTCCGGGACTAGGGGGTGGGAATGAGCAGTTCTTC.